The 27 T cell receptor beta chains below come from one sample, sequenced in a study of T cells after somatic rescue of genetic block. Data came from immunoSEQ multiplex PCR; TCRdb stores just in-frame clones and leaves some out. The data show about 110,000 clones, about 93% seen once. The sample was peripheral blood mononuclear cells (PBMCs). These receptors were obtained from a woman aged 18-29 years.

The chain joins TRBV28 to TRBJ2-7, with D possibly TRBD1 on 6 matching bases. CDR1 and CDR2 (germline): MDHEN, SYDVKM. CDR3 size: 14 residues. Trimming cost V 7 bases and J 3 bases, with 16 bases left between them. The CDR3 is CASKGGPRVYEQYF. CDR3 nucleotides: TGTGCCAGCAAAGGGGGACCGAGAGTCTACGAGCAGTACTTC.

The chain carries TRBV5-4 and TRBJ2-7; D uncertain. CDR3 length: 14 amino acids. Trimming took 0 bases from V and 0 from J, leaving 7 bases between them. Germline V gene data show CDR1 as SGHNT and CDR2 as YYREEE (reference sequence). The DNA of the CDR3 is TGTGCCAGCAGCTTGGCAGGTCTCTCCTACGAGCAGTACTTC. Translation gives CASSLAGLSYEQYF.

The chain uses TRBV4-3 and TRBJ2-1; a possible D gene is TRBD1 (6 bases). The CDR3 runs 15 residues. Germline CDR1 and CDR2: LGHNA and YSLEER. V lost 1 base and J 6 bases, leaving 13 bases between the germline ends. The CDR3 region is CASSQVGGSGNEQFF. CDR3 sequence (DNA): TGCGCCAGCAGCCAAGTAGGGGGTTCCGGCAATGAGCAGTTCTTC.

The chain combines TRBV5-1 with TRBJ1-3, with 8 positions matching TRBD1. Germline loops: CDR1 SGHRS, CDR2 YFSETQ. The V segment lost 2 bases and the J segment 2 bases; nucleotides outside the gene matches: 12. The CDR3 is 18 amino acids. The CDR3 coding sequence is TGCGCCAGCAGCTTTTATACAGGACAGGGCAAAGCTGGAAACACCATATATTTT. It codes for CASSFYTGQGKAGNTIYF. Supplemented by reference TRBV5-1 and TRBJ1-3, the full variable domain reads KAGVTQTPRYLIKTRGQQVTLSCSPISGHRSVSWYQQTPGQGLQFLFEYFSETQRNKGNFPGRFSGRQFSNSRSEMNVSTLELGDSALYLCASSFYTGQGKAGNTIYFGEGSWLTVV.

The CDR3 spells CASSFNRGKMGNTEAFF. CDR3 DNA sequence: TGTGCCAGCAGCTTTAACAGGGGGAAGATGGGGAACACTGAAGCTTTCTTT. The rearrangement joins TRBV5-6 to TRBJ1-1; 8 bases align to TRBD1. Trimming at V came to 2 bases and at J to 1 base, leaving 10 bases not matched to a gene. The CDR3 loop spans 17 amino acids. CDR1 SGHDT and CDR2 YYEEEE come from the germline V gene.

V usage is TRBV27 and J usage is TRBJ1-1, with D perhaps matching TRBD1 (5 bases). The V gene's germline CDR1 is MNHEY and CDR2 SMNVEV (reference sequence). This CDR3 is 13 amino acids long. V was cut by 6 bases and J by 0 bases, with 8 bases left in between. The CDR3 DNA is TGTGCCAGCAGCCGAGGGGTGAACACTGAAGCTTTCTTT. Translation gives CASSRGVNTEAFF.

The CDR3 DNA is TGTGCCAGTAGTATGCTGGCTACCAGCACTGACGAGCAGTACTTC. Amino acid sequence: CASSMLATSTDEQYF. V gene TRBV19 combines with J gene TRBJ2-7; no definite D call. Germline loops: CDR1 LNHDA, CDR2 SQIVND (reference sequence). The CDR3 is 15 amino acids. V lost 3 bases and J lost 5, with 17 bases in between.

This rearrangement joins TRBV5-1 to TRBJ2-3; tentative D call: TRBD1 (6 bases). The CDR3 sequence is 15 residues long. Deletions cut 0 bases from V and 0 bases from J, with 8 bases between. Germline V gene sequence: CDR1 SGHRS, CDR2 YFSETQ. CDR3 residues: CASSLAGQSTDTQYF. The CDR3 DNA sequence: TGCGCCAGCAGCTTGGCCGGACAGAGCACAGATACGCAGTATTTT.

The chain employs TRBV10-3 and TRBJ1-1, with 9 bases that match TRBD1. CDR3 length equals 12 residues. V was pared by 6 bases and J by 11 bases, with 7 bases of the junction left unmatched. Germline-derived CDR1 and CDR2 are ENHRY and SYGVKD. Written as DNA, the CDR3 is TGTGCCATCAGCCGGACAGGGGCCAATGCTTTCTTT. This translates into CAISRTGANAFF.

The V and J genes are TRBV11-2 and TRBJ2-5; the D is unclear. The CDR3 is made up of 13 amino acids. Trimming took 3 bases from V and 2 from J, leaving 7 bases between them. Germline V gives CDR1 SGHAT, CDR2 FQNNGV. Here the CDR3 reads CASSFGLQETQYF. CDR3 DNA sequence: TGTGCCAGCAGCTTTGGGTTACAAGAGACCCAGTACTTC.

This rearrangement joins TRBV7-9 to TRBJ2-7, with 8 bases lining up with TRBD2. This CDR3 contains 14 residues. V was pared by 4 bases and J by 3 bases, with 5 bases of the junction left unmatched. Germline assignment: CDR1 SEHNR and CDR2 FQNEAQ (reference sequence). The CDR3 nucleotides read TGTGCCAGCAGCTATAGCGGGGATTACTACGAGCAGTACTTC. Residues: CASSYSGDYYEQYF. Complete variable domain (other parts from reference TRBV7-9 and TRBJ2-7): DTGVSQNPRHKITKRGQNVTFRCDPISEHNRLYWYRQTLGQGPEFLTYFQNEAQLEKSRLLSDRFSAERPKGSFSTLEIQRTEQGDSAMYLCASSYSGDYYEQYFGPGTRLTVT.

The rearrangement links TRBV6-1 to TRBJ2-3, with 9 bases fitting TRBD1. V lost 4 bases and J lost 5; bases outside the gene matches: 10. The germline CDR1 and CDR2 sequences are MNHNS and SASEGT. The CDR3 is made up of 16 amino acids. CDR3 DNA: TGTGCCAGCAGTGCCTCTACAGGGGGCGGTGGAGATACGCAGTATTTT. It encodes CASSASTGGGGDTQYF.

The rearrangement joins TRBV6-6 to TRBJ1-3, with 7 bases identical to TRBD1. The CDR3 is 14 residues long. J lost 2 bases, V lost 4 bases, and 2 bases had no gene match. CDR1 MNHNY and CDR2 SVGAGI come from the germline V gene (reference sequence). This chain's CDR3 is CASSSDRAGNTIYF. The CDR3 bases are TGTGCCAGCAGTTCCGACAGGGCTGGAAACACCATATATTTT.

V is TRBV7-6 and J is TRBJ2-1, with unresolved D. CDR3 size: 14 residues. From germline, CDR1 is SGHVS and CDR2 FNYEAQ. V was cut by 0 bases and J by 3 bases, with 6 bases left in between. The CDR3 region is CASSLASDYNEQFF. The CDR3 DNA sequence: TGTGCCAGCAGCTTAGCTTCTGACTACAATGAGCAGTTCTTC. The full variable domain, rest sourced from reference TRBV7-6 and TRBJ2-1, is GAGVSQSPRYKVTKRGQDVALRCDPISGHVSLYWYRQALGQGPEFLTYFNYEAQQDKSGLPNDRFSAERPEGSISTLTIQRTEQRDSAMYRCASSLASDYNEQFFGPGTRLTVL.

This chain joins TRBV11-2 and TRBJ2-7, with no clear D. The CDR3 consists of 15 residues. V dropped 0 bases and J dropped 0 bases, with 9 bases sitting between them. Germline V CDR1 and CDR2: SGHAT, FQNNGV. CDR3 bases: TGTGCCAGCAGCTTAGAAACGCCCCTCTCCTACGAGCAGTACTTC. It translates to CASSLETPLSYEQYF.

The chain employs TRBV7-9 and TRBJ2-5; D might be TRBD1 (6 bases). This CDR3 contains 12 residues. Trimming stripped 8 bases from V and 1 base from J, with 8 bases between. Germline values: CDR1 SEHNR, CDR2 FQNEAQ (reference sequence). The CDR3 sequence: CASRGGQETQYF. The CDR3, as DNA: TGTGCCAGCCGAGGGGGCCAAGAGACCCAGTACTTC.

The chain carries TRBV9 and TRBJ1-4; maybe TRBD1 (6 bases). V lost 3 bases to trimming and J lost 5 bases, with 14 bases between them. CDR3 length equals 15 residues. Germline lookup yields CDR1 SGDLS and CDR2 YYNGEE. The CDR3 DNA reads TGTGCCAGCAGCGCGAAGGGGGGAAAGAATGAAAAACTGTTTTTT. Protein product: CASSAKGGKNEKLFF.

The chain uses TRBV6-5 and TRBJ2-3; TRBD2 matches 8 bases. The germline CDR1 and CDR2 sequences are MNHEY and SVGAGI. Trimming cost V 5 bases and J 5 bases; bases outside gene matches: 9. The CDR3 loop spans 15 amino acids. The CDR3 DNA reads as TGTGCCAGCAGTAATCTCGGGGGGGCCGAAGATACGCAGTATTTT. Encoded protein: CASSNLGGAEDTQYF.

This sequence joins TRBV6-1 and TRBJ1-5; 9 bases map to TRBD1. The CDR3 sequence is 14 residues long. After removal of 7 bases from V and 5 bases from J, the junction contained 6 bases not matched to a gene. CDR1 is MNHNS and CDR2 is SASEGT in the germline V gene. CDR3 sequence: CASKATGGDQPQHF. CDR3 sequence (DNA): TGTGCCAGCAAGGCGACAGGGGGGGATCAGCCCCAGCATTTT.

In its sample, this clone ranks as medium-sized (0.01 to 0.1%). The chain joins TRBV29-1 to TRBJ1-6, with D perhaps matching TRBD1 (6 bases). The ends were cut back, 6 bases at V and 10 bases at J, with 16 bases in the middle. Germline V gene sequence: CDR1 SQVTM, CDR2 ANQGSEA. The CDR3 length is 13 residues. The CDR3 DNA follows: TGCAGCGTCCTGGACAGTGATGGCTCACCCCTCCACTTT. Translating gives CSVLDSDGSPLHF. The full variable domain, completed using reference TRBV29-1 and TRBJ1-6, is SAVISQKPSRDICQRGTSLTIQCQVDSQVTMMFWYRQQPGQSLTLIATANQGSEATYESGFVIDKFPISRPNLTFSTLTVSNMSPEDSSIYLCSVLDSDGSPLHFGNGTRLTVT.

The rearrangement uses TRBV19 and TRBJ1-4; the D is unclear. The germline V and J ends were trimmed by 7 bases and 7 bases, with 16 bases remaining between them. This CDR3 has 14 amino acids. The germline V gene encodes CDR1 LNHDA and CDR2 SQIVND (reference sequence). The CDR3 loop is CASTGNLKGEKLFF. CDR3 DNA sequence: TGTGCCAGTACGGGAAACCTCAAAGGTGAAAAACTGTTTTTT.

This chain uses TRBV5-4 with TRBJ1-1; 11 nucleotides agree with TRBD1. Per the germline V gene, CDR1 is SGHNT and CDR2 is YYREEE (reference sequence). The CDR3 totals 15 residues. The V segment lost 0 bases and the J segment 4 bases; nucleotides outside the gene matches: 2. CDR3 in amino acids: CASSLAGTGGTEAFF. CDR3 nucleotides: TGTGCCAGCAGCTTGGCAGGGACAGGGGGCACTGAAGCTTTCTTT.

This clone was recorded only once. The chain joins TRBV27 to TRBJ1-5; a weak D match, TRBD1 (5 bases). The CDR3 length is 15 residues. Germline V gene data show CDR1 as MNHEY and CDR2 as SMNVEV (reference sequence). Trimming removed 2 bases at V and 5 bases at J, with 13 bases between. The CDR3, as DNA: TGTGCCAGCAGTTTAGGATGGGGGATTGATCAGCCCCAGCATTTT. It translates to CASSLGWGIDQPQHF.

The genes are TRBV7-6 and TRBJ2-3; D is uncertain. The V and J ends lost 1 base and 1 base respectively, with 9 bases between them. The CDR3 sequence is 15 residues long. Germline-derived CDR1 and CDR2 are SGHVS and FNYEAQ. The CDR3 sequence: CASSLGQLGTDTQYF. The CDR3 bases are TGTGCCAGCAGCTTAGGGCAGCTGGGCACAGATACGCAGTATTTT.

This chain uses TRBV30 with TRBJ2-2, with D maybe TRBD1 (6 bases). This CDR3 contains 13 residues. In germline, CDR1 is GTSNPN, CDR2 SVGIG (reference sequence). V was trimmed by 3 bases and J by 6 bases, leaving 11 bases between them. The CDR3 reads CAWRGRGAGELFF. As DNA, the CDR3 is TGTGCCTGGAGGGGCAGGGGCGCCGGGGAGCTGTTTTTT.

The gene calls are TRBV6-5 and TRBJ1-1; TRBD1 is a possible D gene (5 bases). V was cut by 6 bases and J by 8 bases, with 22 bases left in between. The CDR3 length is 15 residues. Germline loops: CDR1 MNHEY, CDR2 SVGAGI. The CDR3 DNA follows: TGTGCCAGCAGACCTTCCGGGACGGGGAGGTTAGAAGCTTTCTTT. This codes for CASRPSGTGRLEAFF.

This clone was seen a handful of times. CDR3 nucleotide sequence: TGTGCCATCCTTTCCCAACAGGGGCAGACCTACAATGAGCAGTTCTTC. Translation gives CAILSQQGQTYNEQFF. The chain is built from TRBV7-9 and TRBJ2-1; TRBD1 agrees at 7 bases. With V trimmed by 10 bases and J by 2 bases, 14 bases remained unmatched. The V gene's germline CDR1 is SEHNR and CDR2 FQNEAQ (reference sequence). CDR3 length: 16 residues. The full variable domain, rest sourced from reference TRBV7-9 and TRBJ2-1, is DTGVSQNPRHKITKRGQNVTFRCDPISEHNRLYWYRQTLGQGPEFLTYFQNEAQLEKSRLLSDRFSAERPKGSFSTLEIQRTEQGDSAMYLCAILSQQGQTYNEQFFGPGTRLTVL.